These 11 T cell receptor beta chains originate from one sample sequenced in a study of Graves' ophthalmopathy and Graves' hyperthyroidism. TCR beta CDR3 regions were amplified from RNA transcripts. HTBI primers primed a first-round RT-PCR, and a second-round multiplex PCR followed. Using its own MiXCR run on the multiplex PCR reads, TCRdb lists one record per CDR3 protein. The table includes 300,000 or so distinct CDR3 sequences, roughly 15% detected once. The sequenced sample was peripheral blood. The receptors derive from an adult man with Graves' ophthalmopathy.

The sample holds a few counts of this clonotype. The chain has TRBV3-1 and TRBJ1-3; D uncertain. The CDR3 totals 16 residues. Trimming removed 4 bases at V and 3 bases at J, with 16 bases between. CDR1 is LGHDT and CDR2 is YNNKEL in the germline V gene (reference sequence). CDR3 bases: TGTGCCAGCAGCCTGGGCCGTTCCTTGAGTGGAAACACCATATATTTT. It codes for CASSLGRSLSGNTIYF. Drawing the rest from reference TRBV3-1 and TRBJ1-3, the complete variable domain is DTAVSQTPKYLVTQMGNDKSIKCEQNLGHDTMYWYKQDSKKFLKIMFSYNNKELIINETVPNRFSPKSPDKAHLNLHINSLELGDSAVYFCASSLGRSLSGNTIYFGEGSWLTVV.

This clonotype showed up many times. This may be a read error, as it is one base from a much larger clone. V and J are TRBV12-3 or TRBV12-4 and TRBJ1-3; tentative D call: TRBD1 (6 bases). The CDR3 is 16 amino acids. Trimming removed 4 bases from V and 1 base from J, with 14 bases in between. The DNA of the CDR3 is TGTGCCAGCAGTTCAGGGGAGGGCCGTTCTGGAAACACCATATATTTT. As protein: CASSSGEGRSGNTIYF.

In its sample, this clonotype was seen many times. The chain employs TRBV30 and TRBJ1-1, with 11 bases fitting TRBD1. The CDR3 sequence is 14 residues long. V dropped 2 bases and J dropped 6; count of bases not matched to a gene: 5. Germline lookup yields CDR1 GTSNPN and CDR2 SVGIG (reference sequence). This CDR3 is CAWSPDRGHAEAFF. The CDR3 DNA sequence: TGTGCCTGGAGTCCGGACAGGGGGCATGCTGAAGCTTTCTTT.

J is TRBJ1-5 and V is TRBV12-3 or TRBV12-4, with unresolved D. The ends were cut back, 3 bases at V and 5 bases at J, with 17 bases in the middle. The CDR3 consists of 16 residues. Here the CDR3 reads CASSLKGVGGHQPQHF. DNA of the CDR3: TGTGCCAGCAGTTTGAAGGGAGTGGGCGGACATCAGCCCCAGCATTTT.

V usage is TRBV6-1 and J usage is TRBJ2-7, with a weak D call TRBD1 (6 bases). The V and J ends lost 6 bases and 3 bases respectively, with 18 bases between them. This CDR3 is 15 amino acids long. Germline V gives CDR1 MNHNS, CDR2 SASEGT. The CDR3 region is CASSPQKGDVYEQYF. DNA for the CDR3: TGTGCCAGCAGCCCTCAGAAGGGGGACGTCTACGAGCAGTACTTC.

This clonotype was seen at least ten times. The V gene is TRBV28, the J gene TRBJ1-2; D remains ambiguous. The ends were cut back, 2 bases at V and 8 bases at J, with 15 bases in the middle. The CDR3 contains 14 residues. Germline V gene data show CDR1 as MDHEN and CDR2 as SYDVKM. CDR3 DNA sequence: TGTGCCAGCAGTTTAACCACCCCGGATGGGGGCTACACCTTC. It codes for CASSLTTPDGGYTF.

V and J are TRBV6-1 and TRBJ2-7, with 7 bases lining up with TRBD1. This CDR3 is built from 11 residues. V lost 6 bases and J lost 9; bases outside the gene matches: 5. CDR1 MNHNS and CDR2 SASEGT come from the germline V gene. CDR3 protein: CASRRQGVQYF. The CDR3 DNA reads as TGTGCCAGCAGGAGACAGGGAGTGCAGTACTTC.

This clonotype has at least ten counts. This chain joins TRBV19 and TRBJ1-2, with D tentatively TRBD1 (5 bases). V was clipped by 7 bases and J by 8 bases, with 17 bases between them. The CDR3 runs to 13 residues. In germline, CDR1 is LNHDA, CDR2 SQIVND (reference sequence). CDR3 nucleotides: TGTGCCAGTAAACCCCAGGGCCTGGAGGGCTACACCTTC. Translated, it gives CASKPQGLEGYTF.

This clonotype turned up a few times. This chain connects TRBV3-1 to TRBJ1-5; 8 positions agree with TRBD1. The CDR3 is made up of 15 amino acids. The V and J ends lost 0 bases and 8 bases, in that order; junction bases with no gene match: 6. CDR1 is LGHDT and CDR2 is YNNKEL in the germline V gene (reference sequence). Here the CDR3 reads CASSQDLTGAKPQHF. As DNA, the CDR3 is TGTGCCAGCAGCCAAGATCTGACAGGGGCTAAGCCCCAGCATTTT.

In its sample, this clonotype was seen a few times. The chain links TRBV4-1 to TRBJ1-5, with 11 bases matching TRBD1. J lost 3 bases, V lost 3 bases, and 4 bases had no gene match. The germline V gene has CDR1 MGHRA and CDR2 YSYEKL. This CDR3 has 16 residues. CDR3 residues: CASSQTGQGDNQPQHF. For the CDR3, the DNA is TGCGCCAGCAGCCAGACGGGACAGGGGGACAATCAGCCCCAGCATTTT.

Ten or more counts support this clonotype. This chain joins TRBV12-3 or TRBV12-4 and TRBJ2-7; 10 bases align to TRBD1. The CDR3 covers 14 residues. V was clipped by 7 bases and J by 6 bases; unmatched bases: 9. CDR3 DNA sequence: TGTGCCAGCAACCGGGACAGGGGATCAGCCGAGCAGTACTTC. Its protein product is CASNRDRGSAEQYF.